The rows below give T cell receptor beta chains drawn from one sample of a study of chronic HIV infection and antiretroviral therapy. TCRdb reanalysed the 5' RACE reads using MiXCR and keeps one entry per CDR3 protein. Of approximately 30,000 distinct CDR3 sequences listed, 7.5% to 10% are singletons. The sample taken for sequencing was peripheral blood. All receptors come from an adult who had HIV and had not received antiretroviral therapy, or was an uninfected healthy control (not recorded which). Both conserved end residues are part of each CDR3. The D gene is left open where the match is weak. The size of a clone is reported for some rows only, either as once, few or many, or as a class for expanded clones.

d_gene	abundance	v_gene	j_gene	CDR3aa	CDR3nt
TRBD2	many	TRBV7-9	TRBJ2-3	CASSNSGSSGTDTQYF	TGTGCCAGCAGCAATAGCGGGAGTAGTGGCACAGATACGCAGTATTTT
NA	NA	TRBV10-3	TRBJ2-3	CAISDDTTDTQYF	TGTGCCATCAGTGACGACACCACAGATACGCAGTATTTT
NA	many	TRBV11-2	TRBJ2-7	CASSQTENYEQYF	TGTGCCAGCAGCCAGACAGAGAACTACGAGCAGTACTTC
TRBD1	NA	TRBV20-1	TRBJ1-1	CSAHRGPEAFF	TGCAGTGCTCACAGGGGGCCTGAAGCTTTCTTT
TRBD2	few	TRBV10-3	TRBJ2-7	CAISDGGTSSLEQYF	TGTGCCATCAGTGACGGGGGGACTAGTAGTCTCGAGCAGTACTTC
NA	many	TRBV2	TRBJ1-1	CASSAGTMNTEAFF	TGTGCCAGCAGTGCAGGGACGATGAACACTGAAGCTTTCTTT
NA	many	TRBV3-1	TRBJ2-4	CASSQGAVLWDIQYF	TGTGCCAGCAGCCAGGGTGCCGTCTTGTGGGACATTCAGTACTTC
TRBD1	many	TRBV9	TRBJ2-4	CASSPPDRGKNIQYF	TGTGCCAGCAGCCCTCCAGACAGGGGCAAAAACATTCAGTACTTC
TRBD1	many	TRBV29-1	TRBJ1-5	CSVAGQGNQPQHF	TGCAGCGTTGCCGGACAGGGCAATCAGCCCCAGCATTTT
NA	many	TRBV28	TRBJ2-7	CASGSATQSSYEQYF	TGTGCCAGCGGATCAGCGACGCAGAGCTCCTACGAGCAGTACTTC
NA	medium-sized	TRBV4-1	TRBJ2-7	CASSQGKTSYEQYF	TGCGCCAGCAGCCAAGGGAAGACTAGCTACGAGCAGTACTTC
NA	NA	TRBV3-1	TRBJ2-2	CASSQTNTGELFF	TGTGCCAGCAGCCAGACGAACACCGGGGAGCTGTTTTTT
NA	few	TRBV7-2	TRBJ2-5	CASSLVKTQYF	TGTGCCAGCAGCTTAGTAAAGACCCAGTACTTC
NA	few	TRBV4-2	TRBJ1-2	CASSQVSQDGYTF	TGTGCCAGCAGCCAAGTCTCTCAGGATGGCTACACCTTC
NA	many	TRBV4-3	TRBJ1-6	CASSTRPTFSPLHF	TGCGCCAGCAGCACGAGGCCAACATTTTCACCCCTCCACTTT
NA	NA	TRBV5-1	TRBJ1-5	CASSLLGEDQPQHF	TGCGCCAGCAGCTTGCTTGGTGAGGACCAGCCCCAGCATTTT
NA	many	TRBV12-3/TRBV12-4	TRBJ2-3	CASTILDTQYF	TGTGCCAGCACCATCCTAGATACGCAGTATTTT
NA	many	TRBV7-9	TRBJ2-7	CASSRVLAGDSYEQYF	TGTGCCAGCAGCCGCGTCTTGGCAGGGGACTCCTACGAGCAGTACTTC
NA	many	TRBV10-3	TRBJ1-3	CAISTDGVFSGNTIYF	TGTGCCATCAGTACGGACGGAGTGTTCTCTGGAAACACCATATATTTT
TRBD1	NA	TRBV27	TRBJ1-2	CASSIGQGERYGYTF	TGTGCCAGCAGTATAGGACAGGGGGAGCGGTATGGCTACACCTTC
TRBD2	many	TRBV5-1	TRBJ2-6	CASSRGETGANVLTF	TGCGCCAGCAGCCGGGGGGAAACCGGGGCCAACGTCCTGACTTTC
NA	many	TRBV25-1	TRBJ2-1	CASSESAQGPYNEQFF	TGTGCCAGCAGTGAATCGGCCCAGGGTCCCTACAATGAGCAGTTCTTC
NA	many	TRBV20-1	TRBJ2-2	CSARPLDSHNTGELFF	TGCAGTGCTAGACCTCTCGACAGTCACAACACCGGGGAGCTGTTTTTT
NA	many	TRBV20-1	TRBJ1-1	CSASRRPNTEAFF	TGCAGTGCTAGTCGCAGACCGAACACTGAAGCTTTCTTT
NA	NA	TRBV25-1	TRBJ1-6	CASSESGVSSYNSPLHF	TGTGCCAGCAGTGAATCGGGGGTGAGCTCCTATAATTCACCCCTCCACTTT
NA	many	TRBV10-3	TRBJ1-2	CAISTTGPSPGYTF	TGTGCCATCAGCACTACAGGGCCCTCGCCTGGCTACACCTTC
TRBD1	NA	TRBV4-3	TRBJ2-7	CASSQADRAYEQYF	TGCGCCAGCAGCCAAGCCGACAGGGCCTACGAGCAGTACTTC
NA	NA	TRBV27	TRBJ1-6	CASSLFGKLNSPLHF	TGTGCCAGCAGTCTGTTCGGCAAACTTAATTCACCCCTCCACTTT
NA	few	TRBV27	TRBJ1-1	CASSPIDRTANTEAFF	TGTGCCAGCAGTCCCATAGATCGGACCGCGAACACTGAAGCTTTCTTT
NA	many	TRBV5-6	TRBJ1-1	CASSWGTEAFF	TGTGCCAGCAGCTGGGGGACTGAAGCTTTCTTT
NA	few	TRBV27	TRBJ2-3	CASSSEFRDTQYF	TGTGCCAGCAGTTCGGAGTTCCGAGATACGCAGTATTTT
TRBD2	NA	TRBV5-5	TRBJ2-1	CASSPSSGRTYNEQFF	TGTGCCAGCAGCCCATCTAGCGGGAGGACCTACAATGAGCAGTTCTTC
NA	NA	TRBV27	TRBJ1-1	CASSSGTFGSDTEAFF	TGTGCCAGCAGTTCCGGGACGTTTGGATCAGACACTGAAGCTTTCTTT
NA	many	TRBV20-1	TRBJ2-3	CSASPQWSSTDTQYF	TGCAGTGCTAGCCCCCAGTGGAGCAGCACAGATACGCAGTATTTT
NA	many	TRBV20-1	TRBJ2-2	CSARVATSTTGELFF	TGCAGTGCTAGGGTAGCCACTAGTACCACCGGGGAGCTGTTTTTT
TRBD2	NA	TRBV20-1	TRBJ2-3	CSAQGPAGGPDTQYF	TGCAGTGCCCAGGGTCCAGCGGGGGGGCCCGATACGCAGTATTTT
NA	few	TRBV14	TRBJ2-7	CASSRVGRSYEQYF	TGTGCCAGCAGCCGTGTCGGGCGCTCCTACGAGCAGTACTTC
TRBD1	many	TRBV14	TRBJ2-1	CASSFWIGQGYNEQFF	TGTGCCAGCAGCTTCTGGATCGGACAGGGATACAATGAGCAGTTCTTC
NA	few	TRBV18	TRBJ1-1	CASSPGRAVNTEAFF	TGTGCCAGCTCACCAGGCAGGGCAGTGAACACTGAAGCTTTCTTT
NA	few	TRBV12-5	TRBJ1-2	CASGLQPWDNANYGYTF	TGTGCTAGTGGTTTGCAACCTTGGGACAACGCTAACTATGGCTACACCTTC
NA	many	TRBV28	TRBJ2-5	CASSSSTRNLYF	TGTGCCAGCAGTTCCTCGACTCGAAACCTTTACTTC
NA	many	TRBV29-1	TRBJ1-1	CSVGKGNTEAFF	TGCAGCGTTGGAAAGGGGAACACTGAAGCTTTCTTT
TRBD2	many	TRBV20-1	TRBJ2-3	CSASSGASTDTQYF	TGCAGTGCTAGTAGCGGGGCTAGCACAGATACGCAGTATTTT
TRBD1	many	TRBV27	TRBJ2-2	CASSLSPGQAANTGELFF	TGTGCCAGCAGTTTGTCGCCGGGACAGGCCGCGAACACCGGGGAGCTGTTTTTT
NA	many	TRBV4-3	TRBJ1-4	CASSQDVPTTNEKLFF	TGCGCCAGCAGCCAAGATGTTCCAACAACTAATGAAAAACTGTTTTTT
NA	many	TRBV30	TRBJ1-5	CAWSRGYSNQPQHF	TGTGCCTGGAGTCGGGGGTATAGCAATCAGCCCCAGCATTTT
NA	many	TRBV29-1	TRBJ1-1	CSVWLIGDKAFF	TGCAGCGTTTGGTTGATCGGGGACAAAGCTTTCTTT
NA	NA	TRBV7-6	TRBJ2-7	CASSAPTRGLDEQYF	TGTGCCAGCAGCGCCCCTACCCGGGGGCTAGACGAGCAGTACTTC